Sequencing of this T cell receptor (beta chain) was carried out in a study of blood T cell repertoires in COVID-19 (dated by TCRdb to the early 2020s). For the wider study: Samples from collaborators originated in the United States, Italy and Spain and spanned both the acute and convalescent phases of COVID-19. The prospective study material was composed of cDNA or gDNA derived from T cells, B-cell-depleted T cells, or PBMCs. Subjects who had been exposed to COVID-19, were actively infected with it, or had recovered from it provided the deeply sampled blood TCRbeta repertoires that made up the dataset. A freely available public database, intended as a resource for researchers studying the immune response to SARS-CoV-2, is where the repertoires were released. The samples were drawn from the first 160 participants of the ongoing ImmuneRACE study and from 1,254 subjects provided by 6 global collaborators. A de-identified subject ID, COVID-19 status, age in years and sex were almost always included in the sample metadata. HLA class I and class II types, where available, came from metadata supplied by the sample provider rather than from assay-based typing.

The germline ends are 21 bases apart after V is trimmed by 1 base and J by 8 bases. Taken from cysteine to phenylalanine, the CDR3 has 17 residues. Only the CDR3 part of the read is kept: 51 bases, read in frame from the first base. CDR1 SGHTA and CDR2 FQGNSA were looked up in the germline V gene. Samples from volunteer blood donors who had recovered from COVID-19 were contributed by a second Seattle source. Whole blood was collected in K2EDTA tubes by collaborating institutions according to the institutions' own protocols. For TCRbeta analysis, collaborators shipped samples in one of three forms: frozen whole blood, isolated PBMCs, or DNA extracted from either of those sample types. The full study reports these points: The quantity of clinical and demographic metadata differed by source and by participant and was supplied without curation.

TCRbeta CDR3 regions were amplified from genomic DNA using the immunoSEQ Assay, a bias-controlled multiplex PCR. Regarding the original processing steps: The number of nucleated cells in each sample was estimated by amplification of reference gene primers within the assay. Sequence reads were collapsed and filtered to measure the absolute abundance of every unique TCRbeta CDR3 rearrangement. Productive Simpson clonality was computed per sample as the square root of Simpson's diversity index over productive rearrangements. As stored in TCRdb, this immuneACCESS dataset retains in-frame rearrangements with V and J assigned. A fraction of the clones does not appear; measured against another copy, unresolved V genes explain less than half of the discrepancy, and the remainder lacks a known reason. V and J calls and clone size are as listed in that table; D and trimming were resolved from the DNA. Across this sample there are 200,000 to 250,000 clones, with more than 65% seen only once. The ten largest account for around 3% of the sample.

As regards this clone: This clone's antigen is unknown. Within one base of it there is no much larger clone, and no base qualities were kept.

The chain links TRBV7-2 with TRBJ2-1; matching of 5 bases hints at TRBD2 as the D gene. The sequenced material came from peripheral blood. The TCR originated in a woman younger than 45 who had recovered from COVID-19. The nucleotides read TGTGCCAGCAGCTTAGACCGGGGTGGGCAGACGTTCTATGAGCAGTTCTTC. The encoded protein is CASSLDRGGQTFYEQFF.